A single sample is the source of the 29 T cell receptor beta chains below, sequenced in a study of blood T cell repertoires in COVID-19. Assay used: immunoSEQ multiplex PCR; TCRdb lists only in-frame clones, some missing. The repertoire includes about 130,000 clones, 86% of them detected once, and about 2.5% sits in the top ten. Sequencing was carried out using PBMCs or T cells enriched from blood (not recorded which). The receptors were sampled from a woman in her forties or fifties who had recovered from COVID-19.

The V gene is TRBV6-2 or TRBV6-3, the J gene TRBJ2-1; weak D call: TRBD1 (6 bases). Trimming took off 5 bases at V and 8 bases at J, with 7 bases between the two ends. The CDR3 is 11 amino acids. Germline lookup yields CDR1 MNHEY and CDR2 SVGEGT. CDR3 coding DNA: TGTGCCAGCAGTCACAGGGATGAGCAGTTCTTC. Translation: CASSHRDEQFF.

The rearrangement joins TRBV18 to TRBJ1-4, with a weak D call TRBD1 (5 bases). The CDR3 covers 15 residues. Germline CDR1 and CDR2: KGHSH and LQKENI. V was pared by 4 bases and J by 5 bases, with 14 bases between. The CDR3, as DNA: TGTGCCAGCTCACTATCCAGGGTGGGCAATGAAAAACTGTTTTTT. It encodes CASSLSRVGNEKLFF.

CDR3 region: CASSSTSGGAKTQYF. Here the CDR3 DNA reads TGCGCCAGCAGCTCGACTAGCGGGGGGGCGAAGACCCAGTACTTC. This sequence joins TRBV5-1 and TRBJ2-5, with 14 positions matching TRBD2. Germline lookup yields CDR1 SGHRS and CDR2 YFSETQ. The CDR3 spans 15 residues. Trimming cost V 3 bases and J 6 bases; bases outside gene matches: 4.

In regard to this clone: The junction departs from germline at one end; a sequencing error may be responsible. The chain is built from TRBV10-2 and TRBJ2-7, with TRBD1 matching 9 bases. Germline V gene sequence: CDR1 WSHSY, CDR2 SAAADI. The CDR3 runs to 15 residues. The CDR3 region is CASSPGTGFSHEQYF. CDR3 DNA: TGCGCCAGCAGTCCTGGGACAGGGTTCTCCCACGAGCAGTACTTC.

The chain has TRBV2 and TRBJ2-1; weak D call: TRBD1 (6 bases). CDR3 size: 15 residues. CDR1 SNHLY and CDR2 FYNNEI come from the germline V gene. Trimming stripped 4 bases from V and 1 base from J, with 11 bases between. The CDR3 loop reads CASSVDRPSYNEQFF. As DNA, the CDR3 is TGTGCCAGCAGTGTTGACAGGCCTTCCTACAATGAGCAGTTCTTC.

The CDR3 DNA sequence: TGTGCCAGTTCGAGCGGGGGCCCCCAAGAGACCCAGTACTTC. Its protein is CASSSGGPQETQYF. The gene calls are TRBV9 and TRBJ2-5, with 8 nucleotides matching TRBD2. Trimming cost V 8 bases and J 1 base; bases outside gene matches: 7. The CDR3 spans 14 residues. Per the germline V gene, CDR1 is SGDLS and CDR2 is YYNGEE.

The J gene is TRBJ2-3, the V gene TRBV7-9; 9 positions agree with TRBD2. This CDR3 is 16 amino acids long. V lost 3 bases and J lost 5; bases outside the gene matches: 9. Germline CDR1 SEHNR, CDR2 FQNEAQ (reference sequence). CDR3 protein: CASSFSASGVVDTQYF. CDR3 nucleotides: TGTGCCAGCAGCTTCTCCGCTAGCGGGGTTGTAGATACGCAGTATTTT.

The chain combines TRBV6-6 with TRBJ1-1, with 8 bases that match TRBD1. The CDR3 runs to 15 residues. Looked up from germline, CDR1 is MNHNY and CDR2 is SVGAGI (reference sequence). V shed 5 bases, J shed 4 bases, and the junction held 9 bases outside the gene matches. CDR3 sequence: CASSRNRGSTTEAFF. Here the CDR3 DNA reads TGTGCCAGCAGTCGAAACAGGGGGTCTACCACTGAAGCTTTCTTT.

The genes are TRBV2 and TRBJ1-1, with 9 bases aligning to TRBD1. The V gene's germline CDR1 is SNHLY and CDR2 FYNNEI. This CDR3 contains 14 residues. V was clipped by 7 bases and J by 0 bases; unmatched bases: 3. The CDR3 DNA follows: TGTGCCAGCAACGGACAGGGGTTGAACACTGAAGCTTTCTTT. The encoded protein is CASNGQGLNTEAFF.

The rearrangement joins TRBV9 to TRBJ2-2, with 7 bases identical to TRBD2. CDR3 length: 15 residues. Per germline, CDR1 SGDLS and CDR2 YYNGEE. Trimming cost V 4 bases and J 2 bases; bases outside gene matches: 5. CDR3 residues: CASSRGLPNTGELFF. DNA for the CDR3: TGTGCCAGCAGCCGGGGACTACCAAACACCGGGGAGCTGTTTTTT. Full variable domain (remainder filled in from reference TRBV9 and TRBJ2-2): DSGVTQTPKHLITATGQRVTLRCSPRSGDLSVYWYQQSLDQGLQFLIQYYNGEERAKGNILERFSAQQFPDLHSELNLSSLELGDSALYFCASSRGLPNTGELFFGEGSRLTVL.

The CDR3: CASSHGGATQPQHF. DNA for the CDR3: TGTGCCAGCAGCCATGGGGGGGCAACTCAGCCCCAGCATTTT. The V gene is TRBV27, the J gene TRBJ1-5; TRBD1 might be the D (6 bases). The CDR3 runs 14 residues. V was shortened by 6 bases and J by 6 bases, with 15 bases between the two germline ends. The V gene's germline CDR1 is MNHEY and CDR2 SMNVEV (reference sequence).

J is TRBJ1-5 and V is TRBV6-5, with TRBD1 matching over 8 bases. The germline V gene encodes CDR1 MNHEY and CDR2 SVGAGI. V lost 6 bases to trimming and J lost 5 bases; unmatched junction nucleotides: 6. The CDR3 spans 14 residues. CDR3 sequence: CASSSGQGDQPQHF. Here the CDR3 DNA reads TGTGCCAGCAGCTCTGGACAGGGCGATCAGCCCCAGCATTTT.

The V call is TRBV7-6, the J call TRBJ1-4, with a possible D match to TRBD1 (5 bases). Per the germline V gene, CDR1 is SGHVS and CDR2 is FNYEAQ. The CDR3 runs to 15 residues. Trimming removed 1 base from V and 3 bases from J, with 9 bases in between. The CDR3 is CASSLDGGPNEKLFF. CDR3 sequence (DNA): TGTGCCAGCAGCTTAGACGGGGGTCCTAATGAAAAACTGTTTTTT.

CDR3 nucleotides: TGTGCCAGCAGGGCTACGGCGGGGACCTCCTACAATGAGCAGTTCTTC. Protein product: CASRATAGTSYNEQFF. J is TRBJ2-1 and V is TRBV7-2; perhaps TRBD2 as D (6 bases). V lost 6 bases and J lost 0, with 15 bases in between. Germline V lookup: CDR1 SGHTA, CDR2 FQGNSA. The CDR3 is 16 amino acids.

This clone was picked up a small number of times. CDR3: CASSLRDRGLSGNTIYF. The DNA for the CDR3 is TGTGCCAGCAGCTTAAGGGACAGGGGCCTCTCTGGAAACACCATATATTTT. V and J are TRBV7-8 and TRBJ1-3, with 10 bases that match TRBD1. The CDR3 loop spans 17 amino acids. The junction had 4 bases not matched to a gene; V was cut back by 2 bases and J by 0 bases. Germline V gene lookup returns CDR1 SGHVS and CDR2 FQNEAQ.

The V gene is TRBV4-1, the J gene TRBJ1-1, with TRBD1 as a possible D gene (6 bases). This CDR3 is built from 15 residues. V was trimmed by 1 base and J by 1 base, leaving 10 bases between them. The V gene's germline CDR1 is MGHRA and CDR2 YSYEKL. The CDR3 DNA reads as TGCGCCAGCAGCCAAGTGGGGGCGGCGAACACTGAAGCTTTCTTT. Translating gives CASSQVGAANTEAFF.

V gene TRBV4-2 combines with J gene TRBJ1-5, with TRBD1 matching over 7 bases. CDR1 LGHNA and CDR2 YNFKEQ come from the germline V gene. The CDR3 is made up of 15 amino acids. V was clipped by 0 bases and J by 7 bases; unmatched bases: 6. Here the CDR3 reads CASSQETGRGQPQHF. As DNA, the CDR3 is TGTGCCAGCAGCCAAGAGACAGGGCGGGGACAGCCCCAGCATTTT.

The V call is TRBV4-1, the J call TRBJ1-2, with unresolved D. The CDR3 sequence is 13 residues long. The V and J ends lost 0 bases and 7 bases respectively, with 9 bases between them. The V gene's germline CDR1 is MGHRA and CDR2 YSYEKL. CDR3 in DNA: TGCGCCAGCAGCCAAGACGATATGGCTGGCTACACCTTC. Encoded protein: CASSQDDMAGYTF.

This rearrangement joins TRBV4-1 to TRBJ1-5; D uncertain. The CDR3 totals 16 residues. The germline V gene encodes CDR1 MGHRA and CDR2 YSYEKL. V was clipped by 1 base and J by 2 bases, with 12 bases between them. CDR3 sequence: CASSQVGGWGNQPQHF. The CDR3 DNA sequence: TGCGCCAGCAGCCAAGTCGGCGGGTGGGGCAATCAGCCCCAGCATTTT.

This chain uses TRBV19 with TRBJ1-5; TRBD1 aligns across 8 bases. Per germline, CDR1 LNHDA and CDR2 SQIVND (reference sequence). This CDR3 has 17 residues. With 5 bases clipped from V and 0 bases from J, the junction kept 9 bases outside the gene matches. DNA for the CDR3: TGTGCCAGTAGTTTCTCGGACAGGGATTATAGCAATCAGCCCCAGCATTTT. This translates into CASSFSDRDYSNQPQHF.

J is TRBJ1-3 and V is TRBV7-9, with D hard to call. The germline V gene encodes CDR1 SEHNR and CDR2 FQNEAQ (reference sequence). V was cut by 6 bases and J by 0 bases, with 12 bases left in between. This CDR3 spans 15 amino acids. CDR3 coding DNA: TGTGCCAGCAGTCCGACACCTATCTCTGGAAACACCATATATTTT. As protein: CASSPTPISGNTIYF.

The V gene is TRBV20-1, the J gene TRBJ2-7, with TRBD1 matching 7 bases. This CDR3 has 13 amino acids. The junction had 3 bases not matched to a gene; V was cut back by 3 bases and J by 1 base. From germline, CDR1 is DFQATT and CDR2 SNEGSKA (reference sequence). The CDR3 DNA follows: TGCAGTGCTAGTGGACAGGTATCCTACGAGCAGTACTTC. Its translation is CSASGQVSYEQYF.

The rearrangement uses TRBV5-4 and TRBJ1-4, with D perhaps TRBD1 (5 bases). Germline V gene lookup returns CDR1 SGHNT and CDR2 YYREEE (reference sequence). CDR3 length equals 14 residues. V was cut by 4 bases and J by 7 bases, with 14 bases left in between. The CDR3 region is CASSRAGPAEKLFF. DNA for the CDR3: TGTGCCAGCAGCCGGGCGGGGCCAGCTGAAAAACTGTTTTTT.

V and J are TRBV5-4 and TRBJ2-2, with D uncertain. V lost 4 bases to trimming and J lost 7 bases, with 11 bases between them. The CDR3 has 13 residues. CDR1 is SGHNT, CDR2 YYREEE, per germline (reference sequence). The DNA of the CDR3 is TGTGCCAGCAGCCGTTACGAGGTCGGGGAGCTGTTTTTT. It encodes CASSRYEVGELFF.

The chain has TRBV4-3 and TRBJ2-1; TRBD2 matches 9 bases. The CDR3 loop spans 16 amino acids. The ends lost 2 bases at V and 5 bases at J; junction bases unmatched: 7. Germline V lookup: CDR1 LGHNA, CDR2 YSLEER. This CDR3 reads CASSQSTRGGHNEQFF. The CDR3 DNA reads as TGCGCCAGCAGCCAATCCACGCGGGGGGGCCACAATGAGCAGTTCTTC.

This chain joins TRBV5-6 and TRBJ2-1; the D gene is possibly TRBD1 (5 bases). CDR1 is SGHDT, CDR2 YYEEEE, per germline. Trimming removed 0 bases at V and 12 bases at J, with 16 bases between. The CDR3 consists of 14 residues. CDR3 DNA sequence: TGTGCCAGCAGCTTGGAGGACACAAATTATGGGCAGTTCTTC. This gives the protein CASSLEDTNYGQFF.

As regards this clone: The same CDR3 also results from other DNA sequences found in this sample. The V call is TRBV7-2, the J call TRBJ1-4; 9 bases map to TRBD1. V shed 3 bases, J shed 4 bases, and the junction held 3 bases outside the gene matches. The CDR3 runs 15 residues. The V gene's germline CDR1 is SGHTA and CDR2 FQGNSA. The CDR3 is CASSLGQGNNEKLFF. The CDR3 region has the DNA TGTGCCAGCAGCTTGGGACAGGGAAATAATGAAAAACTGTTTTTT. Looking up the rest from reference TRBV7-2 and TRBJ1-4 gives the full variable domain: GAGVSQSPSNKVTEKGKDVELRCDPISGHTALYWYRQSLGQGLEFLIYFQGNSAPDKSGLPSDRFSAERTGGSVSTLTIQRTQQEDSAVYLCASSLGQGNNEKLFFGSGTQLSVL.

The chain links TRBV9 to TRBJ2-2; D possibly corresponds to TRBD1 (6 bases). This CDR3 has 15 residues. Trimming shortened V by 0 bases and J by 4 bases, and 10 bases separated the two germline ends. Germline lookup yields CDR1 SGDLS and CDR2 YYNGEE. The CDR3 DNA sequence: TGTGCCAGCAGCGTAGAACAGGGAGCCACCGGGGAGCTGTTTTTT. It specifies CASSVEQGATGELFF.

The chain joins TRBV4-1 to TRBJ2-2; 12 bases are shared with TRBD2. Germline values: CDR1 MGHRA, CDR2 YSYEKL. The CDR3 runs 17 residues. The junction had 3 bases not matched to a gene; V was cut back by 4 bases and J by 0 bases. The CDR3 is CASSPRTSGTNTGELFF. The CDR3 DNA sequence: TGCGCCAGCAGCCCCCGGACTAGCGGGACGAACACCGGGGAGCTGTTTTTT.